There are a few counts of the clone carrying this T cell receptor beta chain. Its antigen remains unknown. This record comes from a study of T cells in Graves' hyperthyroidism and ophthalmopathy. Points from the study as a whole: Ophthalmopathy was identified by the model a median about 6.4 months ahead of onset. Most thyroid clonotypes that were expanded above 0.001 also turned up in blood.

Per the germline V gene, CDR1 is KGHSH and CDR2 is LQKENI. V was clipped by 0 bases and J by 5 bases, with 10 bases between them. This CDR3 is 14 amino acids long. Amplification targeted TCR beta CDR3 regions from RNA transcripts. An initial round of RT-PCR targeting the TCR CDR3 relied on the HTBI primer set. TCRdb fed the multiplex PCR reads into MiXCR, producing one record per CDR3 protein. Here the sample spans fewer than 800,000 distinct CDR3 sequences, around 15% being singletons. Input material: blood. The chain couples TRBV18 to TRBJ2-5, with D possibly being TRBD1 or TRBD2 (5 bases each). The receptor comes from a man between 18 and 35 years old with Graves' hyperthyroidism. The CDR3 DNA is TGTGCCAGCTCACCACCGCACAGGAGGGAGACCCAGTACTTC. Translating gives CASSPPHRRETQYF.